One T cell receptor beta chain is described in this entry. Its antigen is currently unknown. The method was immunoSEQ multiplex PCR; TCRdb's version includes in-frame clones alone and lacks a portion of them. The sample includes 55,000 to 90,000 clones, around 70% of them seen just once. The CDR3 covers 10 residues. V was pared by 2 bases and J by 8 bases, with 2 bases between. CDR1 and CDR2 from the germline V gene are SEHNR and FQNEAQ (reference sequence). Antigen-specific CD4+ T cells expanded by the ViraFEST assay with viral peptide pools were then sequenced. Culturing for around ten days preceded CD4+ T cell isolation. This person caught SARS-CoV-2 sometime from March to December 2020, and PCR testing confirmed the infection. This sample is drawn from a study of vaccination effects on CD4 cells after COVID-19.

This receptor was taken from a human donor who had a prior SARS-CoV-2 infection. The sample in question was CD4+ T cells from PBMCs cultured with HIV peptides, obtained before COVID-19 vaccination. Subset meaning: HIV-1 Nef peptide pool negative control/reference culture. The chain is built from TRBV7-9 and TRBJ2-3; unclear D gene. The CDR3: CASSLITQYF. The CDR3 coding sequence is TGTGCCAGCAGCTTAATTACGCAGTATTTT. Full variable domain (outside the CDR3, taken from reference TRBV7-9 and TRBJ2-3): DTGVSQNPRHKITKRGQNVTFRCDPISEHNRLYWYRQTLGQGPEFLTYFQNEAQLEKSRLLSDRFSAERPKGSFSTLEIQRTEQGDSAMYLCASSLITQYFGPGTRLTVL.